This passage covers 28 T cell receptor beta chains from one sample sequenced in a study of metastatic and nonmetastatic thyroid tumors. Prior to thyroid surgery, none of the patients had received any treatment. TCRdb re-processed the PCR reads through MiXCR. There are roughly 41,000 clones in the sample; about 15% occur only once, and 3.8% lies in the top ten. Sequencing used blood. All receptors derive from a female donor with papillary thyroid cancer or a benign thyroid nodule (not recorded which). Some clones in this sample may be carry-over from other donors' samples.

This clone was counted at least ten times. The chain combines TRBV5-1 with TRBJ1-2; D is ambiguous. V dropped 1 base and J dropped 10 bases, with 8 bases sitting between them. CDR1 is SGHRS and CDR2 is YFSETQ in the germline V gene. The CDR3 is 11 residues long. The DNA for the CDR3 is TGCGCCAGCAGCTTGAGCAGGAACTACACCTTC. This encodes CASSLSRNYTF.

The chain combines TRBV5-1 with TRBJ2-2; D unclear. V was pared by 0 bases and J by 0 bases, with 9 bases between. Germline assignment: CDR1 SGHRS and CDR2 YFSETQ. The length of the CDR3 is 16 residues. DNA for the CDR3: TGCGCCAGCAGCTTGGCCTCCAGAGCGAACACCGGGGAGCTGTTTTTT. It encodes CASSLASRANTGELFF.

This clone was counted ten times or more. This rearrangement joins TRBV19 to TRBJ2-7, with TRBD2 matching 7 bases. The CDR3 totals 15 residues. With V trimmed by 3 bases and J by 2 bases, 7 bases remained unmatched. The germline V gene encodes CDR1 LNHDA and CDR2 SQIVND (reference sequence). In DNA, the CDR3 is TGTGCCAGTAGTATTTCCCCAGGGACTACCTACGAGCAGTACTTC. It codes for CASSISPGTTYEQYF. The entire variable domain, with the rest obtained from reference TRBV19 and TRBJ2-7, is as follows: DGGITQSPKYLFRKEGQNVTLSCEQNLNHDAMYWYRQDPGQGLRLIYYSQIVNDFQKGDIAEGYSVSREKKESFPLTVTSAQKNPTAFYLCASSISPGTTYEQYFGPGTRLTVT.

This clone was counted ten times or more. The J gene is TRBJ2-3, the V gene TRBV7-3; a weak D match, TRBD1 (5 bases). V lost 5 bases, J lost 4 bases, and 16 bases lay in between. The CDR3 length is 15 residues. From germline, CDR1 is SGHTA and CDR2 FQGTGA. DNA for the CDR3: TGTGCCAGCAGCAGGGGCGAGATCCCGGCAGATACGCAGTATTTT. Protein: CASSRGEIPADTQYF.

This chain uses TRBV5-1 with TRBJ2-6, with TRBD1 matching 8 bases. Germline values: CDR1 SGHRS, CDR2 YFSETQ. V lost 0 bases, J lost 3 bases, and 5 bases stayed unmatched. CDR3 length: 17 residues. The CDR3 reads CASSLGQGAGGANVLTF. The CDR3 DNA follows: TGCGCCAGCAGCTTGGGGCAGGGGGCTGGTGGGGCCAACGTCCTGACTTTC.

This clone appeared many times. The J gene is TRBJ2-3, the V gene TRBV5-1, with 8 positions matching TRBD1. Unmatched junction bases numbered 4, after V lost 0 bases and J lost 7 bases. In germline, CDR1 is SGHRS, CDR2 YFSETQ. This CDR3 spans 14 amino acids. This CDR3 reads CASSLAGGLNTQYF. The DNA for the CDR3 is TGCGCCAGCAGCTTGGCAGGGGGCCTGAATACGCAGTATTTT.

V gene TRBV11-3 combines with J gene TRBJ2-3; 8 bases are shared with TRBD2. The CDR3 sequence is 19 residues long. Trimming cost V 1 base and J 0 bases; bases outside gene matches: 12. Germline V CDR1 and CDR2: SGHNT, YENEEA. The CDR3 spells CASSLGRLAGGASTDTQYF. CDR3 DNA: TGTGCCAGCAGCTTAGGGAGGCTAGCGGGCGGGGCTAGCACAGATACGCAGTATTTT.

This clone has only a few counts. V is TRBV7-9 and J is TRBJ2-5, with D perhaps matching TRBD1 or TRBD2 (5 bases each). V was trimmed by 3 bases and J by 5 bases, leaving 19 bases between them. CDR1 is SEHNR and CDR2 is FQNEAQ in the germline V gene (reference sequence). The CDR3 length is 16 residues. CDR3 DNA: TGTGCCAGCAGCTTCGAGGGACCTCCGAGGCTGGAGACCCAGTACTTC. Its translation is CASSFEGPPRLETQYF.

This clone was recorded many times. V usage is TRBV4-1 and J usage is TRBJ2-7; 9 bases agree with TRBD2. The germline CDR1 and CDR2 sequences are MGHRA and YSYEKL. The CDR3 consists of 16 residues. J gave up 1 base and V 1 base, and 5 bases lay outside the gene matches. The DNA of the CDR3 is TGCGCCAGCAGCCAAGCGGGGCTAGCGGGGTCCTACGAGCAGTACTTC. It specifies CASSQAGLAGSYEQYF.

In nucleotides, the CDR3 is TGTGCCAGCAGCCTTAGCGGGGGGTGGAAAAATGAGCAGTTCTTC. Its protein product is CASSLSGGWKNEQFF. The V gene is TRBV11-1, the J gene TRBJ2-1, with 10 bases aligning to TRBD2. V was clipped by 5 bases and J by 7 bases; unmatched bases: 8. Germline-derived CDR1 and CDR2 are SGHAT and FQDESV (reference sequence). There are 15 residues in the CDR3.

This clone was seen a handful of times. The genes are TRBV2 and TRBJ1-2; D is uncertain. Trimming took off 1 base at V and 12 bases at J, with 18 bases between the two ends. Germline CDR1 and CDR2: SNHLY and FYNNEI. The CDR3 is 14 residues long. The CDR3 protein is CASSEERTLEVNTF. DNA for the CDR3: TGTGCCAGCAGTGAAGAACGGACCCTGGAGGTCAACACCTTC.

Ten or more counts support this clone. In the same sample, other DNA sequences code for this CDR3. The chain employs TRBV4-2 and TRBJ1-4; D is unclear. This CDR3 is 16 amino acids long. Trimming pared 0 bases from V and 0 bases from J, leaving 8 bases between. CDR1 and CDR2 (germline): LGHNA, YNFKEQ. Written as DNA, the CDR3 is TGTGCCAGCAGCCAAGATCCCCGGCCAACTAATGAAAAACTGTTTTTT. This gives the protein CASSQDPRPTNEKLFF.

The CDR3 coding sequence is TGCAGTGCTGACCCTCTGGGTGATACAGGAAGCTATGGCTACACCTTC. It encodes CSADPLGDTGSYGYTF. The V gene is TRBV20-1, the J gene TRBJ1-2; D possibly corresponds to TRBD1 (5 bases). Germline values: CDR1 DFQATT, CDR2 SNEGSKA (reference sequence). This CDR3 is 16 amino acids long. Deletions cut 5 bases from V and 4 bases from J, with 23 bases between.

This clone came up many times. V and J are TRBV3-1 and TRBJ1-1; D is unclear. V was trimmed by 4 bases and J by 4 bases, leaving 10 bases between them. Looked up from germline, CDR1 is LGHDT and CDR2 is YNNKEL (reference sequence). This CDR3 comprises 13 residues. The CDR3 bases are TGTGCCAGCAGCCCAGAGATCGGCACTGAAGCTTTCTTT. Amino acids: CASSPEIGTEAFF. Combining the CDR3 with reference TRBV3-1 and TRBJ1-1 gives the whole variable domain DTAVSQTPKYLVTQMGNDKSIKCEQNLGHDTMYWYKQDSKKFLKIMFSYNNKELIINETVPNRFSPKSPDKAHLNLHINSLELGDSAVYFCASSPEIGTEAFFGQGTRLTVV.

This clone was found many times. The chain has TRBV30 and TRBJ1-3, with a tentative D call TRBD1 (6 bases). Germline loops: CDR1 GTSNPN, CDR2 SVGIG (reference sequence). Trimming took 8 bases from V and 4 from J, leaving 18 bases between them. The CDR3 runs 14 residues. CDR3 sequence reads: CARLGGARGNTIYF. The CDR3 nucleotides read TGTGCCCGCCTGGGGGGCGCGCGGGGAAACACCATATATTTT.

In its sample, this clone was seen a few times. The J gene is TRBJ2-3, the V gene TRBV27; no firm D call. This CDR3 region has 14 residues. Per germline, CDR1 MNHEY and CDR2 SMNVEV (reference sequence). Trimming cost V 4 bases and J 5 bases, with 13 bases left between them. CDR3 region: CASSYAWVRDTQYF. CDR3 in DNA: TGTGCCAGCAGTTACGCGTGGGTGCGAGATACGCAGTATTTT.

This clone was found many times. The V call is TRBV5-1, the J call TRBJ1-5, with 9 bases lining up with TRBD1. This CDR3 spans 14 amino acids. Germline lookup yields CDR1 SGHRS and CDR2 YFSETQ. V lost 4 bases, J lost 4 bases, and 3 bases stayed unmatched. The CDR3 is CASSTTGGNQPQHF. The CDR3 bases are TGCGCCAGCAGCACGACAGGGGGAAATCAGCCCCAGCATTTT. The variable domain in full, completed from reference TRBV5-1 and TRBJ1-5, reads KAGVTQTPRYLIKTRGQQVTLSCSPISGHRSVSWYQQTPGQGLQFLFEYFSETQRNKGNFPGRFSGRQFSNSRSEMNVSTLELGDSALYLCASSTTGGNQPQHFGDGTRLSIL.

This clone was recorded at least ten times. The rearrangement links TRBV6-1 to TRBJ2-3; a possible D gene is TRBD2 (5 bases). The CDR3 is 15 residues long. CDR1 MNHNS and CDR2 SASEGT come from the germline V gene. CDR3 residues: CAIGEYASSTDTQYF. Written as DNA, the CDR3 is TGTGCGATTGGGGAGTACGCAAGTAGCACAGATACGCAGTATTTT.

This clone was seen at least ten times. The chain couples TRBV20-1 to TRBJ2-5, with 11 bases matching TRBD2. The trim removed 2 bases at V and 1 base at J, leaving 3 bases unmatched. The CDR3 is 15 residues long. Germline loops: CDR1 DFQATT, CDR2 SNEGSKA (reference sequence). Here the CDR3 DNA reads TGCAGTGCTAGACCGGGACTAGCGGTCCAAGAGACCCAGTACTTC. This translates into CSARPGLAVQETQYF.

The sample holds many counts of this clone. CDR3 loop: CASSGGLRLEQFF. The CDR3 DNA follows: TGTGCCAGCAGTGGGGGACTTCGTTTGGAGCAGTTCTTC. V and J are TRBV2 and TRBJ2-1; tentative D call: TRBD2 (6 bases). CDR1 and CDR2 (germline): SNHLY, FYNNEI. The CDR3 extends over 13 amino acids. Trimming pared 4 bases from V and 10 bases from J, leaving 14 bases between.

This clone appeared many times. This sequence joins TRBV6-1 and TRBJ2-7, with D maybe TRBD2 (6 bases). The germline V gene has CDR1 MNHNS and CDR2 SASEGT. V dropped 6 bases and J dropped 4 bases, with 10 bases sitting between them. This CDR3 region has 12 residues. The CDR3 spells CASSTSTYEQYF. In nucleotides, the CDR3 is TGTGCCAGCAGCACTAGCACTTACGAGCAGTACTTC.

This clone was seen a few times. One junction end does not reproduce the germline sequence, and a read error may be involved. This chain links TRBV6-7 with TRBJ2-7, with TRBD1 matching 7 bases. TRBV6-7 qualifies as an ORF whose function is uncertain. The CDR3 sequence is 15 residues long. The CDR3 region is CASSPGQIPYYEHCF. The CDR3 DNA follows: TGTGCCAGCAGCCCGGGACAGATCCCCTACTACGAGCATTGCTTC.

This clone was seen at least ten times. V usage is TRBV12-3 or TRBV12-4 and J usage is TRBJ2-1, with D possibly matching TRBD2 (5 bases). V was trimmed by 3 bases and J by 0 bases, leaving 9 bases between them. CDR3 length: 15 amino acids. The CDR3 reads CASSLSGISYNEQFF. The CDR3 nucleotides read TGTGCCAGCAGTTTGTCCGGGATCTCCTACAATGAGCAGTTCTTC.

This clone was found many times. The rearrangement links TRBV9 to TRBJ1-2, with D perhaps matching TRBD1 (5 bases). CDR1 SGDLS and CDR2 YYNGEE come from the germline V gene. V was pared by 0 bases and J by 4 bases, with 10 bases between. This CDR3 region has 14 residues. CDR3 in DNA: TGTGCCAGCAGCGTAGCAGGGTACGGCTATGGCTACACCTTC. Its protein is CASSVAGYGYGYTF.

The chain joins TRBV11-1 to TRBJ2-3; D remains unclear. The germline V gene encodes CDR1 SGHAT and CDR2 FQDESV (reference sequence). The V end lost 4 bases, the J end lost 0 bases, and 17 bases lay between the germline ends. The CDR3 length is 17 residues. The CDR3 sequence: CASSCQPSRSSTDTQYF. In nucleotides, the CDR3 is TGTGCCAGCAGCTGCCAGCCCAGCCGTTCTAGCACAGATACGCAGTATTTT. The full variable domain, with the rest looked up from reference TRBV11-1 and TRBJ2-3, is EAEVAQSPRYKITEKSQAVAFWCDPISGHATLYWYRQILGQGPELLVQFQDESVVDDSQLPKDRFSAERLKGVDSTLKIQPAELGDSAMYLCASSCQPSRSSTDTQYFGPGTRLTVL.

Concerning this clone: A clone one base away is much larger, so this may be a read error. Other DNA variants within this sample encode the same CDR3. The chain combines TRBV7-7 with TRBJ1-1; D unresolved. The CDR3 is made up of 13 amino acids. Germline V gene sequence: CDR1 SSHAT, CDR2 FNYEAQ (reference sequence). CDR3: CATDQFKDTEAFF. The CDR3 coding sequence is TGTGCTACTGACCAATTTAAGGACACTGAAGCTTTCTTT.

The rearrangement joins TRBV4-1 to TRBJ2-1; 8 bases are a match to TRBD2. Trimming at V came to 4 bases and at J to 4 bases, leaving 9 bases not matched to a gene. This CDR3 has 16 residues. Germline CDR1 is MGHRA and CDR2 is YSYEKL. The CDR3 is CASSPPLAGCYNEQFF. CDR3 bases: TGCGCCAGCAGCCCCCCCTTAGCGGGGTGTTACAATGAGCAGTTCTTC.

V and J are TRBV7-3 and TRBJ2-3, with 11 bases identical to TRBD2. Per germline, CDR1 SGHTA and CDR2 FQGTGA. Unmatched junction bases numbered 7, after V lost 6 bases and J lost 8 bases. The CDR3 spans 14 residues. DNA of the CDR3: TGTGCCAGCAGTCCGACTAGCGGGACTCGTACGCAGTATTTT. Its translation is CASSPTSGTRTQYF. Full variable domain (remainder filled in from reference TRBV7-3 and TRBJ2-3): GAGVSQTPSNKVTEKGKYVELRCDPISGHTALYWYRQSLGQGPEFLIYFQGTGAADDSGLPNDRFFAVRPEGSVSTLKIQRTERGDSAVYLCASSPTSGTRTQYFGPGTRLTVL.